Presented here are 21 T cell receptor beta chains from one specimen sequenced in a study of T cell responses to AZD1222 COVID-19 vaccine. The assay was immunoSEQ multiplex PCR, and TCRdb's table has in-frame clones only and misses some. The sample contains about 60,000 clones, about 83% of which appear only once. Sequencing used peripheral blood, obtained 28 days after the second AZD1222 dose. The receptors stem from an adult who received the AZD1222 COVID-19 vaccine.

V gene TRBV4-2 combines with J gene TRBJ1-6; D not resolved. CDR1 and CDR2 (germline): LGHNA, YNFKEQ. The CDR3 is 12 amino acids. With 1 base removed from V and 11 bases from J, the gap between germline ends came to 6 bases. The CDR3 protein is CASSQGDAPLHF. Here the CDR3 DNA reads TGTGCCAGCAGCCAAGGGGATGCACCCCTCCACTTT.

There are a few counts of this clone. The V call is TRBV19, the J call TRBJ2-7; weak D call: TRBD2 (5 bases). Trimming stripped 10 bases from V and 5 bases from J, with 12 bases between. Germline CDR1 reads LNHDA; CDR2 reads SQIVND (reference sequence). This CDR3 region has 11 residues. In DNA form, the CDR3 reads TGTGCCACGAGGGATTTCGACGAGCAGTACTTC. Translated: CATRDFDEQYF. The variable domain in full, with the rest retrieved from reference TRBV19 and TRBJ2-7, is DGGITQSPKYLFRKEGQNVTLSCEQNLNHDAMYWYRQDPGQGLRLIYYSQIVNDFQKGDIAEGYSVSREKKESFPLTVTSAQKNPTAFYLCATRDFDEQYFGPGTRLTVT.

The chain combines TRBV3-1 (or the pseudogene TRBV3-2) with TRBJ2-7, with 9 bases identical to TRBD1. CDR1 is LGHDT and CDR2 is YNNKEL in the germline V gene (reference sequence). V lost 4 bases and J lost 6; bases outside the gene matches: 7. The CDR3 runs 14 residues. The CDR3 here is CASSPRDRASEQYF. The CDR3 DNA reads as TGTGCCAGCAGCCCCCGGGACAGGGCCTCCGAGCAGTACTTC.

V usage is TRBV5-6 and J usage is TRBJ2-7; 11 bases line up with TRBD1. V shed 4 bases and J 11 bases; nucleotides not matched to a gene: 11. The CDR3 is 14 amino acids. CDR1 is SGHDT, CDR2 YYEEEE, per germline. The DNA of the CDR3 is TGTGCCAGCAGCCGCGGGACAGGGGGGGATCCGGAGTACTTC. This sequence encodes CASSRGTGGDPEYF.

The V and J genes are TRBV7-2 and TRBJ2-3; D is uncertain. The CDR3 has 14 amino acids. Trimming cost V 0 bases and J 4 bases, with 8 bases left between them. Per the germline V gene, CDR1 is SGHTA and CDR2 is FQGNSA. CDR3 in amino acids: CASSLARPPDTQYF. CDR3 coding DNA: TGTGCCAGCAGCTTAGCACGACCACCAGATACGCAGTATTTT.

This chain uses TRBV12-3 or TRBV12-4 with TRBJ2-7, with D unclear. The CDR3 is 12 residues long. The V end was cut by 2 bases, the J end by 4 bases, with 6 bases between. The CDR3 loop reads CASSLFGYEQYF. CDR3 nucleotides: TGTGCCAGCAGTTTATTCGGTTACGAGCAGTACTTC.

This chain connects TRBV5-5 to TRBJ1-1, with no clear D. Germline values: CDR1 SGHKS, CDR2 YYEKEE (reference sequence). V lost 0 bases and J 4 bases, leaving 7 bases between the germline ends. The CDR3 is made up of 13 amino acids. The CDR3 is CASSLEVATEAFF. The CDR3 coding sequence is TGTGCCAGCAGCTTGGAGGTCGCCACTGAAGCTTTCTTT.

The chain has TRBV6-1 and TRBJ2-5, with D perhaps TRBD2 (5 bases). Germline loops: CDR1 MNHNS, CDR2 SASEGT. The CDR3 contains 14 residues. V was clipped by 2 bases and J by 3 bases, with 10 bases between them. The CDR3 sequence: CASSEMAGKETQYF. CDR3 sequence (DNA): TGTGCCAGCAGTGAAATGGCGGGCAAAGAGACCCAGTACTTC.

This chain joins TRBV3-1 (or the pseudogene TRBV3-2) and TRBJ2-1, with TRBD1 identical over 8 bases. In germline, CDR1 is LGHDT, CDR2 YNNKEL (reference sequence). V was clipped by 0 bases and J by 6 bases; unmatched bases: 7. The CDR3 contains 16 residues. The CDR3 DNA reads as TGTGCCAGCAGCCAAGATGATGGCAGGGGGCTCAATGAGCAGTTCTTC. This translates into CASSQDDGRGLNEQFF.

CDR3 sequence reads: CAWSVGPPPSNQPQHF. For the CDR3, the DNA is TGTGCCTGGAGTGTAGGACCGCCCCCCTCAAATCAGCCCCAGCATTTT. The rearrangement uses TRBV30 and TRBJ1-5; D remains unclear. The CDR3 runs to 16 residues. V dropped 0 bases and J dropped 4 bases, with 16 bases sitting between them. Germline V gene sequence: CDR1 GTSNPN, CDR2 SVGIG (reference sequence).

This chain connects TRBV6-6 to TRBJ1-2, with TRBD1 matching 7 bases. CDR1 is MNHNY, CDR2 SVGAGI, per germline (reference sequence). The CDR3 has 14 amino acids. J gave up 9 bases and V 7 bases, and 14 bases lay outside the gene matches. The CDR3 DNA follows: TGTGCCAGCAACCCTGAGGGGGCCCGACCTCGCTACACCTTC. It codes for CASNPEGARPRYTF.

This clone has only one observation. This rearrangement joins TRBV7-2 to TRBJ2-3, with 13 bases lining up with TRBD2. The CDR3 has 16 residues. From germline, CDR1 is SGHTA and CDR2 FQGNSA. J lost 4 bases, V lost 5 bases, and 6 bases had no gene match. Written as DNA, the CDR3 is TGTGCCAGCAGCGTAGGGACTAGCGGGGCCGCAGATACGCAGTATTTT. Translation: CASSVGTSGAADTQYF. Filled out from reference TRBV7-2 and TRBJ2-3, the complete variable domain reads GAGVSQSPSNKVTEKGKDVELRCDPISGHTALYWYRQSLGQGLEFLIYFQGNSAPDKSGLPSDRFSAERTGGSVSTLTIQRTQQEDSAVYLCASSVGTSGAADTQYFGPGTRLTVL.

The chain is built from TRBV19 and TRBJ1-2, with D perhaps TRBD1 (5 bases). The germline gives CDR1 LNHDA, CDR2 SQIVND (reference sequence). V was trimmed by 5 bases and J by 4 bases, leaving 14 bases between them. This CDR3 is built from 14 residues. In nucleotides, the CDR3 is TGTGCCAGTAGTGGGGACGGGCAATTCTATGGCTACACCTTC. This codes for CASSGDGQFYGYTF.

The chain links TRBV6-1 to TRBJ2-1, with D maybe TRBD2 (7 bases). Trimming took 1 base from V and 10 from J, leaving 14 bases between them. The CDR3 extends over 14 amino acids. Germline CDR1 is MNHNS and CDR2 is SASEGT. Here the CDR3 DNA reads TGTGCCAGCAGTGAAGGAGGGGGGGTTCTGGAGCAGTTCTTC. Translated: CASSEGGGVLEQFF.

The V and J genes are TRBV27 and TRBJ2-1; possible D gene TRBD2, 6 bases. Germline CDR1 MNHEY, CDR2 SMNVEV (reference sequence). The CDR3 consists of 13 residues. V shed 3 bases and J shed 4 bases, with 7 bases lying between them. The CDR3 DNA reads TGTGCCAGCAGTTTGGGGGGATACAATGAGCAGTTCTTC. It specifies CASSLGGYNEQFF.

The chain employs TRBV4-3 and TRBJ1-2; D call uncertain. Trimming took off 0 bases at V and 4 bases at J, with 6 bases between the two ends. The CDR3 is 13 amino acids. Germline V gene lookup returns CDR1 LGHNA and CDR2 YSLEER. In DNA, the CDR3 is TGCGCCAGCAGCCAAGAGTTAGGCTATGGCTACACCTTC. Translation: CASSQELGYGYTF.

The chain joins TRBV9 to TRBJ1-2; 7 nucleotides match TRBD1. The CDR3 runs to 15 residues. Germline assignment: CDR1 SGDLS and CDR2 YYNGEE. V lost 1 base, J lost 6 bases, and 9 bases stayed unmatched. CDR3 sequence reads: CASSVTQGEGHGYTF. CDR3 coding DNA: TGTGCCAGCAGCGTAACGCAGGGGGAAGGTCATGGCTACACCTTC.

This clone was found a few times. V and J are TRBV18 and TRBJ1-1; maybe TRBD1 (5 bases). CDR3 size: 15 residues. Looked up from germline, CDR1 is KGHSH and CDR2 is LQKENI. Trimming removed 1 base from V and 3 bases from J, with 12 bases in between. CDR3 in amino acids: CASSPQDKGYTEAFF. The CDR3 nucleotides read TGTGCCAGCTCACCACAGGATAAGGGGTACACTGAAGCTTTCTTT.

This clone has a handful of counts. The rearrangement links TRBV24-1 to TRBJ2-7; D perhaps matches TRBD2 (6 bases). The CDR3 length is 13 residues. Trimming took 1 base from V and 6 from J, leaving 9 bases between them. Per germline, CDR1 KGHDR and CDR2 SFDVKD. CDR3 in DNA: TGTGCCACCAGTGATTTCGGAGGGGTCGAGCAGTACTTC. Protein sequence: CATSDFGGVEQYF.

The chain has TRBV11-2 and TRBJ1-6; D ambiguous. V lost 2 bases and J 7 bases, leaving 6 bases between the germline ends. The germline V gene encodes CDR1 SGHAT and CDR2 FQNNGV. This CDR3 spans 13 amino acids. In DNA, the CDR3 is TGTGCCAGCAGCTTAATGGGGAATTCACCCCTCCACTTT. Translation: CASSLMGNSPLHF.

The J gene is TRBJ2-7, the V gene TRBV19, with TRBD1 matching over 10 bases. The CDR3 has 15 residues. With 6 bases clipped from V and 4 bases from J, the junction kept 9 bases outside the gene matches. CDR1 and CDR2 (germline): LNHDA, SQIVND (reference sequence). In nucleotides, the CDR3 is TGTGCCAGTAGCCCGCAGAGGACAGGGGGTTACGAGCAGTACTTC. Translated, it gives CASSPQRTGGYEQYF.